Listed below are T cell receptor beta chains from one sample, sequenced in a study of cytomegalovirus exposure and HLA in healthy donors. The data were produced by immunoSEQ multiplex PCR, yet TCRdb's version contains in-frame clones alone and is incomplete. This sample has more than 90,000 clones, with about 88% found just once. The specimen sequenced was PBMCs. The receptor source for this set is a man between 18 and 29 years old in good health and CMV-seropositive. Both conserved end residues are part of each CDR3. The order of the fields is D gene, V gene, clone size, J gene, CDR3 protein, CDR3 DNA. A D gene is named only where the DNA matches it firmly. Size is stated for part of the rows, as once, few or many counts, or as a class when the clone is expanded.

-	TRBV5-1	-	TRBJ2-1	CASSSGTYNEQFF	TGCGCCAGCAGCTCCGGGACCTACAATGAGCAGTTCTTC
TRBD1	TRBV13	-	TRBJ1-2	CASSPTRGAGYGYTF	TGTGCCAGCAGCCCAACCAGGGGGGCGGGCTATGGCTACACCTTC
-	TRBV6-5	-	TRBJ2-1	CASSTLAHNEQFF	TGTGCCAGCAGTACCCTAGCCCACAATGAGCAGTTCTTC
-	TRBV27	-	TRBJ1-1	CASRPRQNWNTEAFF	TGTGCCAGCAGACCCCGACAGAACTGGAACACTGAAGCTTTCTTT
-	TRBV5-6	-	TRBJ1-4	CASSSTTGTKANEKLFF	TGTGCCAGCAGCAGCACAACAGGGACCAAAGCAAATGAAAAACTGTTTTTT
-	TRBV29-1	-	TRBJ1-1	CSVVRGGTTEAFF	TGCAGCGTTGTTCGGGGGGGGACCACTGAAGCTTTCTTT
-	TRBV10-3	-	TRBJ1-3	CAITNSRQQSGNTIYF	TGTGCCATCACCAATTCTCGACAGCAATCTGGAAACACCATATATTTT
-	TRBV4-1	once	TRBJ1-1	CASSLLPPNTEAFF	TGCGCCAGCAGCCTACTTCCACCAAACACTGAAGCTTTCTTT
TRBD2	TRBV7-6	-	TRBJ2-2	CASSPGLAGGNPTGELFF	TGTGCCAGCAGCCCGGGACTAGCGGGGGGAAACCCCACCGGGGAGCTGTTTTTT
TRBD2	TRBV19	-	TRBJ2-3	CASTPSTRGLTDTQYF	TGTGCCAGTACTCCCTCTACGCGGGGGTTAACAGATACGCAGTATTTT
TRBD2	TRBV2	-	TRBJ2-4	CASREGGTSGGQNIQYF	TGTGCCAGCAGGGAAGGAGGGACTAGCGGGGGGCAAAACATTCAGTACTTC
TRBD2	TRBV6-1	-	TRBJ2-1	CASSDPSGGAIYNEQFF	TGTGCCAGCAGTGATCCTAGCGGGGGGGCAATCTACAATGAGCAGTTCTTC
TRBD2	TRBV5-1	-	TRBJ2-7	CASSVGLAGRDYEQYF	TGCGCCAGCAGCGTGGGACTAGCGGGGAGGGACTACGAGCAGTACTTC
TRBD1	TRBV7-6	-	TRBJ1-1	CASSAIVALGQGITEAFF	TGTGCCAGCAGCGCAATCGTCGCTCTGGGACAGGGGATAACTGAAGCTTTCTTT
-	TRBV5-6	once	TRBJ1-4	CASSLIADRVGNEKLFF	TGTGCCAGCAGCCTTATAGCCGACAGAGTGGGTAATGAAAAACTGTTTTTT
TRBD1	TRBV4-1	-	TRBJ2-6	CASSQHGTVYSGANVLTF	TGCGCCAGCAGCCAGCATGGGACAGTCTACTCTGGGGCCAACGTCCTGACTTTC
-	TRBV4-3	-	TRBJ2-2	CASSQGSGISGELFF	TGCGCCAGCAGCCAAGGGTCAGGGATTTCCGGGGAGCTGTTTTTT
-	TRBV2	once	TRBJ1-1	CASISSRNTEAFF	TGTGCCAGCATATCAAGTAGGAACACTGAAGCTTTCTTT
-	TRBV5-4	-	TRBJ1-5	CASSLEGGNQPQHF	TGTGCCAGCAGCTTGGAGGGAGGCAATCAGCCCCAGCATTTT
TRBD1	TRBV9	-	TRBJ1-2	CASSERGDRGNYGYTF	TGTGCCAGCAGCGAACGAGGGGACAGGGGGAACTATGGCTACACCTTC
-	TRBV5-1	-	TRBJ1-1	CASSISRGMNTEAFF	TGCGCCAGCAGCATAAGTCGGGGTATGAACACTGAAGCTTTCTTT
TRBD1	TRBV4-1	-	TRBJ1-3	CASSLPGQGSSGNTIYF	TGCGCCAGCAGTCTGCCGGGACAGGGGAGCTCTGGAAACACCATATATTTT
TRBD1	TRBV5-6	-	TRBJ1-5	CASSITGGRNQPQHF	TGTGCCAGCAGCATAACAGGGGGCCGGAATCAGCCCCAGCATTTT
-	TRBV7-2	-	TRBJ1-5	CASSPAGGPQPQHF	TGTGCCAGCAGCCCCGCTGGGGGCCCTCAGCCCCAGCATTTT
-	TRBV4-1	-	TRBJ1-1	CASSHRELTEAFF	TGCGCCAGCAGTCACAGGGAACTCACTGAAGCTTTCTTT
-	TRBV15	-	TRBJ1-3	CATSRDVQDSSGNTIYF	TGTGCCACCAGCAGAGATGTTCAGGACAGCTCTGGAAACACCATATATTTT
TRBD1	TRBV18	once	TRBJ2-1	CASSHGQVRSYNEQFF	TGTGCCAGCTCACACGGACAGGTCCGTTCCTACAATGAGCAGTTCTTC
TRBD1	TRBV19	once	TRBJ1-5	CATEVTWTGGNQPQHF	TGTGCCACCGAAGTTACCTGGACAGGGGGCAATCAGCCCCAGCATTTT
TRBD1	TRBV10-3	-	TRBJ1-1	CAIRVGQETEAFF	TGTGCCATCAGGGTGGGACAGGAGACTGAAGCTTTCTTT
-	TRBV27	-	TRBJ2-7	CASSSRAGYYEQYF	TGTGCCAGCAGTTCCAGGGCGGGGTATTACGAGCAGTACTTC
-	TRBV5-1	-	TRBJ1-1	CASSLVAETEAFF	TGCGCCAGCAGCTTGGTAGCAGAGACTGAAGCTTTCTTT
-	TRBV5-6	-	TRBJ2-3	CASSPFARSAFTDTQYF	TGTGCCAGCAGCCCCTTCGCCAGAAGCGCCTTCACAGATACGCAGTATTTT
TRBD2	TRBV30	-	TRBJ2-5	CAWGPGGQETQYF	TGTGCCTGGGGCCCGGGGGGTCAAGAGACCCAGTACTTC
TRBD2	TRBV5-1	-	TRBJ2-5	CASSAGLAGGMGETQYF	TGCGCCAGCAGCGCCGGACTAGCGGGGGGCATGGGGGAGACCCAGTACTTC
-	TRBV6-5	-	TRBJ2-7	CASRSRQVVYEQYF	TGTGCCAGCAGATCCAGACAGGTCGTCTACGAGCAGTACTTC
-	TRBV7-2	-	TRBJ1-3	CASSQSGVAGNTIYF	TGTGCCAGCAGTCAATCAGGGGTCGCTGGAAACACCATATATTTT
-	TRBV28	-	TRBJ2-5	CASSPPGQETQYF	TGTGCCAGCAGTCCGCCGGGCCAAGAGACCCAGTACTTC
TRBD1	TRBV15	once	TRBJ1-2	CATGTTGHYGYTF	TGTGCCACCGGAACGACAGGGCACTATGGCTACACCTTC
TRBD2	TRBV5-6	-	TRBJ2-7	CASSSAGLATYEQYF	TGTGCCAGCAGTTCGGCCGGACTAGCGACCTACGAGCAGTACTTC
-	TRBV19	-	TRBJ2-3	CASSIPTPTGDTQYF	TGTGCCAGTAGTATACCCACCCCAACGGGGGATACGCAGTATTTT
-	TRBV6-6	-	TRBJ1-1	CASRRQATNTEAFF	TGTGCCAGCAGAAGACAGGCCACGAACACTGAAGCTTTCTTT
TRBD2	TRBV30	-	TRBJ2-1	CAWTSGGPRSEQFF	TGTGCCTGGACGAGCGGGGGCCCTAGGTCGGAGCAGTTCTTC
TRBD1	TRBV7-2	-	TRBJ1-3	CASSNRGSGNTIYF	TGTGCCAGCAGCAACAGGGGCTCTGGAAACACCATATATTTT
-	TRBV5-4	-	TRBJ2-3	CASRAGGGTDTQYF	TGTGCCAGCCGCGCGGGTGGGGGGACAGATACGCAGTATTTT
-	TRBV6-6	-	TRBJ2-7	CASRPVGAENEQYF	TGTGCCAGCAGGCCAGTGGGGGCCGAAAACGAGCAGTACTTC